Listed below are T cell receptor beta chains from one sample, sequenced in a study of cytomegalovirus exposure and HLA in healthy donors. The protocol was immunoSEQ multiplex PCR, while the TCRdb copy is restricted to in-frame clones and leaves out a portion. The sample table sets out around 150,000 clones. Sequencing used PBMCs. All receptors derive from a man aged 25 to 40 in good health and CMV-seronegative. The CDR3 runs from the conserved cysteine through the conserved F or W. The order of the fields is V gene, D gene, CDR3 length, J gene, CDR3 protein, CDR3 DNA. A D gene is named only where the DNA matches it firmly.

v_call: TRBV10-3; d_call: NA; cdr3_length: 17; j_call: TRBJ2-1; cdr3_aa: CAISEPARLVGPNEQFF; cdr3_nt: TGTGCCATCAGTGAGCCCGCAAGACTAGTGGGACCCAATGAGCAGTTCTTC
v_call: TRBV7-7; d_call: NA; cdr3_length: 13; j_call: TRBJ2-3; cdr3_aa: CASSLGSGDTQYF; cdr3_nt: TGTGCCAGCAGCTTAGGGTCGGGAGATACGCAGTATTTT
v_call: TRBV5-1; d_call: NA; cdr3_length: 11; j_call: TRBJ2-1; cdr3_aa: CASSPNGEQFF; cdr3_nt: TGCGCCAGCAGCCCTAACGGTGAGCAGTTCTTC
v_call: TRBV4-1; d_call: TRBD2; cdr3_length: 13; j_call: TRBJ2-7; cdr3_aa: CASSLYGGYEQYF; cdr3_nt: TGCGCCAGCAGCCTTTACGGGGGGTACGAGCAGTACTTC
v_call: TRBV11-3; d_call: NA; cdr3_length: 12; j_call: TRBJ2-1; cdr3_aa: CASSRGTFEQFF; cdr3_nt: TGTGCCAGCAGCCGGGGGACCTTTGAGCAGTTCTTC
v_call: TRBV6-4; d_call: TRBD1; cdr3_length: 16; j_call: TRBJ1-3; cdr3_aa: CASTLRTGQDGNTIYF; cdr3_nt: TGTGCCAGCACCCTCAGGACAGGGCAAGATGGAAACACCATATATTTT
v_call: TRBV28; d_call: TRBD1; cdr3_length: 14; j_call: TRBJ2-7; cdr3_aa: CASSPGQGAYEQYF; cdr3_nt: TGTGCCAGCAGTCCGGGACAGGGGGCCTACGAGCAGTACTTC
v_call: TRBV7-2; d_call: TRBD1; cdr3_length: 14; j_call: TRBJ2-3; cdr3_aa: CASSFDRATDTQYF; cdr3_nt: TGTGCCAGCAGCTTTGACAGGGCAACAGATACGCAGTATTTT
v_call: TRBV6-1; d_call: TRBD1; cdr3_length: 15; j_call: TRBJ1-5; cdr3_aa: CASRLQGTLNQPQHF; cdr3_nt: TGTGCCAGCAGGCTACAGGGGACCCTCAATCAGCCCCAGCATTTT
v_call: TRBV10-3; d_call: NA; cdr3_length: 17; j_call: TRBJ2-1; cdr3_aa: CAISEFSGPSSYNEQFF; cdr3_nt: TGTGCCATCAGTGAGTTTTCCGGTCCGAGCTCCTACAATGAGCAGTTCTTC
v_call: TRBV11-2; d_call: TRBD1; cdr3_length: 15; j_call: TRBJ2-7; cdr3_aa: CASSLGQGDIYEQYF; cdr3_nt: TGTGCCAGCAGCTTAGGACAGGGGGATATTTACGAGCAGTACTTC
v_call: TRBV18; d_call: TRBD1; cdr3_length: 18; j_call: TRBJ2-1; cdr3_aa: CASSLLTRTGRSYNEQFF; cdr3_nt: TGTGCCAGCTCACTCTTAACTAGGACAGGGCGCTCCTACAATGAGCAGTTCTTC
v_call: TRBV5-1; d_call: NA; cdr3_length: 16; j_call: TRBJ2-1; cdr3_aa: CASSLRLGGTYNEQFF; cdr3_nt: TGCGCCAGCAGCTTGAGGCTCGGGGGTACCTACAATGAGCAGTTCTTC
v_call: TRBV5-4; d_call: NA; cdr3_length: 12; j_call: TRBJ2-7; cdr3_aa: CASSLANHEQYF; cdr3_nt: TGTGCCAGCAGCTTGGCCAATCACGAGCAGTACTTC
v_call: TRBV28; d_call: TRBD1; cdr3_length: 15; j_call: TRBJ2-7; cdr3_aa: CASSFTGTGGYEQYF; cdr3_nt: TGTGCCAGCAGTTTTACCGGGACAGGGGGCTACGAGCAGTACTTC
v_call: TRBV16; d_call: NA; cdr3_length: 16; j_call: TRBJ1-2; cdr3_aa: CASSQSPIGSTYGYTF; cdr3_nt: TGTGCCAGCAGCCAATCCCCCATCGGGAGCACCTATGGCTACACCTTC
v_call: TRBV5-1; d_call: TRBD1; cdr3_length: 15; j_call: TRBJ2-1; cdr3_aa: CASSFGQVSYNEQFF; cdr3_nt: TGCGCCAGCAGCTTCGGACAGGTCTCCTACAATGAGCAGTTCTTC
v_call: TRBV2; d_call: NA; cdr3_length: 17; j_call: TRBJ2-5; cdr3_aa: CASSEERLADNQETQYF; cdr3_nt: TGTGCCAGCAGTGAAGAAAGGTTAGCGGATAACCAAGAGACCCAGTACTTC
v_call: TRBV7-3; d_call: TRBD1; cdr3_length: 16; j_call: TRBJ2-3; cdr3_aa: CASSSGQGNYGDTQYF; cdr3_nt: TGTGCCAGCAGCTCCGGACAGGGAAATTATGGAGATACGCAGTATTTT
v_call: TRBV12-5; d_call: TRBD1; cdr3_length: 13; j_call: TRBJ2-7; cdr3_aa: CASGLDRGQEQYF; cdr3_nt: TGTGCTAGTGGTTTGGACAGGGGGCAAGAGCAGTACTTC
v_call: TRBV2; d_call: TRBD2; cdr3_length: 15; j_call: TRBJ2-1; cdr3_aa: CASSVSSGSYNEQFF; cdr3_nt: TGTGCCAGCAGTGTATCTAGCGGGAGTTACAATGAGCAGTTCTTC
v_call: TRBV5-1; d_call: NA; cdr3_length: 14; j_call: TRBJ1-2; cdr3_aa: CASSLTTGNYGYTF; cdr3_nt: TGCGCCAGCAGCCTTACTACAGGAAACTATGGCTACACCTTC
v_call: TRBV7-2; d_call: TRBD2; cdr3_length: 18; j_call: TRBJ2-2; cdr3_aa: CASSTPLAGARGTGELFF; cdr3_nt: TGTGCCAGCAGTACCCCTCTAGCGGGAGCTAGGGGCACCGGGGAGCTGTTTTTT
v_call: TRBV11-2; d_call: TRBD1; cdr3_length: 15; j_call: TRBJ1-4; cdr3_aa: CASSSAGTGGGKLFF; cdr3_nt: TGTGCCAGCAGCTCGGCCGGCACAGGGGGCGGTAAACTGTTTTTT
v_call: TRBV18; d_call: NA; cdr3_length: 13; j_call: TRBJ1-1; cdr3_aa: CASSPGRDTEAFF; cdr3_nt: TGTGCCAGCTCACCGGGCAGGGATACTGAAGCTTTCTTT
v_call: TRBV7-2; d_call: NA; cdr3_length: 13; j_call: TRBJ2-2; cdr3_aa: CASPPWSTGELFF; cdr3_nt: TGTGCCAGCCCCCCGTGGAGCACCGGGGAGCTGTTTTTT
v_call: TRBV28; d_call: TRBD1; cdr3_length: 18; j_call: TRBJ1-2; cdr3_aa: CASSLVGTGGEANYGYTF; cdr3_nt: TGTGCCAGCAGTTTAGTTGGGACAGGGGGTGAGGCTAACTATGGCTACACCTTC
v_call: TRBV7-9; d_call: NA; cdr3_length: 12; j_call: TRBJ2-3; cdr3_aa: CASNRASGTQYF; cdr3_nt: TGTGCCAGCAACCGGGCAAGCGGTACGCAGTATTTT
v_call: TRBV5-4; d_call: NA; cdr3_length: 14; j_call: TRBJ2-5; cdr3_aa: CASSPDLRKETQYF; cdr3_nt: TGTGCCAGCAGCCCGGACTTACGAAAAGAGACCCAGTACTTC
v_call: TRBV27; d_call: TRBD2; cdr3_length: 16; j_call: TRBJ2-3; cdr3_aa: CASSLAGGSSTDTQYF; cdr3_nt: TGTGCCAGCAGTTTAGCGGGAGGCTCAAGCACAGATACGCAGTATTTT
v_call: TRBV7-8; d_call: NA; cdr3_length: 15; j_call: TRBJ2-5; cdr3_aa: CASSSMGTKGETQYF; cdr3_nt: TGTGCCAGCAGCTCCATGGGTACGAAGGGGGAGACCCAGTACTTC
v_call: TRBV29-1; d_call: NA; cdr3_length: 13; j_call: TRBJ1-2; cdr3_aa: CSVENSDNYGYTF; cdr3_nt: TGCAGCGTTGAAAATTCAGATAACTATGGCTACACCTTC
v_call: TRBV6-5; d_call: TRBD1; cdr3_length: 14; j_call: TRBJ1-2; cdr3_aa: CASSFTGALYGYTF; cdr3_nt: TGTGCCAGCAGTTTTACAGGGGCCCTCTATGGCTACACCTTC
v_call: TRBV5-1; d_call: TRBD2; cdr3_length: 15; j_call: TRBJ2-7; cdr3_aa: CASSLGLAEVGEQYF; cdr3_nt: TGCGCCAGCAGCTTAGGACTAGCGGAGGTGGGCGAGCAGTACTTC
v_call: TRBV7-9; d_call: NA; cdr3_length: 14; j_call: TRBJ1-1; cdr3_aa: CASSSRDINTEAFF; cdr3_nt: TGTGCCAGCAGCAGCCGGGACATTAACACTGAAGCTTTCTTT
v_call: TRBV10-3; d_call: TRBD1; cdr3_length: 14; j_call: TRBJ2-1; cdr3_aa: CAIRNGQASREQFF; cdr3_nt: TGTGCCATCAGGAACGGACAGGCCAGCCGTGAGCAGTTCTTC
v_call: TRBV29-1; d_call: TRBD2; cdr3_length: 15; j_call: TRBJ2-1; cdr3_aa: CSGGTSGYDYNEQFF; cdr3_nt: TGCAGCGGCGGGACTAGCGGGTATGACTACAATGAGCAGTTCTTC
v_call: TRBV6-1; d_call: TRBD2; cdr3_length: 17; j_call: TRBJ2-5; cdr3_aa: CASSEAPTSGRIETQYF; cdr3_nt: TGTGCCAGCAGTGAAGCCCCGACTAGCGGGAGGATAGAGACCCAGTACTTC
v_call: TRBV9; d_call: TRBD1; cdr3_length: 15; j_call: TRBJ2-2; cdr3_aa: CASSATGNKAGELFF; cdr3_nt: TGTGCCAGCAGCGCGACAGGGAATAAAGCCGGGGAGCTGTTTTTT
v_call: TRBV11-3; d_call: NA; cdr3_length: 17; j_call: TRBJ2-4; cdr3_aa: CASSSDSGSLTKNIQYF; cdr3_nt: TGTGCCAGCAGCTCGGACAGCGGAAGTCTCACCAAAAACATTCAGTACTTC
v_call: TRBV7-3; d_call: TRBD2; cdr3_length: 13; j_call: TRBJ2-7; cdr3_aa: CASSLGGTYEQYF; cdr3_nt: TGTGCCAGCAGCTTGGGAGGGACCTACGAGCAGTACTTC
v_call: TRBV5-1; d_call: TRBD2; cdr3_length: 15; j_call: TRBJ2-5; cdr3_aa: CASSLEGGPSETQYF; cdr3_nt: TGCGCCAGCAGCTTGGAGGGAGGGCCCTCGGAGACCCAGTACTTC